These 21 T cell receptor beta chains share one sample of origin, sequenced in a study of blood T cell repertoires in COVID-19 (TCRdb year 2020). The library came from the immunoSEQ multiplex PCR assay. The immuneACCESS repertoire file appears here via TCRdb, limited to in-frame rearrangements. These files lack a portion of the clones; in checked studies, under half of the deficit traces to unresolved V genes, and the cause of the others is not known. The table for this sample lists under 300,000 clones; around 90% of them were counted only once. The ten top clones hold more than 5% of the sample. Input material: PBMCs or T cells enriched from blood (not recorded which). The source is a woman younger than 45 with acute COVID-19.

This clone came up a few times. CDR3 nucleotides: TGTGCCAGCAGTGGGCAATTGGACTATTACAATGAGCAGTTCTTC. The encoded protein is CASSGQLDYYNEQFF. The chain is built from TRBV2 and TRBJ2-1; a weak D match, TRBD2 (6 bases). Germline V gene lookup returns CDR1 SNHLY and CDR2 FYNNEI. The CDR3 totals 15 residues. V was clipped by 4 bases and J by 4 bases, with 14 bases between them. The full variable domain, in which reference TRBV2 and TRBJ2-1 provide the parts outside the CDR3, is EPEVTQTPSHQVTQMGQEVILRCVPISNHLYFYWYRQILGQKVEFLVSFYNNEISEKSEIFDDQFSVERPDGSNFTLKIRSTKLEDSAMYFCASSGQLDYYNEQFFGPGTRLTVL.

V usage is TRBV7-3 and J usage is TRBJ2-5; TRBD2 agrees at 9 bases. CDR3 length: 15 residues. Germline V gene sequence: CDR1 SGHTA, CDR2 FQGTGA. V gave up 2 bases and J gave up 5 bases; unmatched junction bases: 6. CDR3 amino acids: CASSLSSGNFETQYF. CDR3 sequence (DNA): TGTGCCAGCAGCTTATCTAGCGGGAATTTTGAGACCCAGTACTTC.

For the CDR3, the DNA is TGTGCCAGCAGCTTAATAAGGACAGGGAACCGGGCCTACAATGAGCAGTTCTTC. This sequence encodes CASSLIRTGNRAYNEQFF. This chain joins TRBV7-9 and TRBJ2-1, with 8 bases aligning to TRBD1. The germline gives CDR1 SEHNR, CDR2 FQNEAQ (reference sequence). V lost 2 bases to trimming and J lost 2 bases; unmatched junction nucleotides: 11. This CDR3 spans 18 amino acids.

The chain is built from TRBV2 and TRBJ2-2, with 7 bases aligning to TRBD1. The junction had 5 bases not matched to a gene; V was cut back by 10 bases and J by 0 bases. This CDR3 has 14 amino acids. The germline V gene encodes CDR1 SNHLY and CDR2 FYNNEI. The CDR3 is CATRQGPNTGELFF. CDR3 in DNA: TGTGCCACAAGACAGGGACCGAACACCGGGGAGCTGTTTTTT.

The V call is TRBV11-3, the J call TRBJ2-7; the match to TRBD2 covers 7 bases. The CDR3 totals 16 residues. With V trimmed by 1 base and J by 4 bases, 10 bases remained unmatched. Germline V gene sequence: CDR1 SGHNT, CDR2 YENEEA. The CDR3 DNA sequence: TGTGCCAGCAGCTTAGTCAGGGCGGGAGTCGTATACGAGCAGTACTTC. Protein sequence: CASSLVRAGVVYEQYF.

This clone was recorded only once. This chain uses TRBV28 with TRBJ1-5; 8 bases map to TRBD1. CDR3 length equals 13 residues. Germline-derived CDR1 and CDR2 are MDHEN and SYDVKM. V was clipped by 5 bases and J by 6 bases; unmatched bases: 3. In nucleotides, the CDR3 is TGTGCCAGCAGTCCGGACAGGGCTCAGCCCCAGCATTTT. Protein sequence: CASSPDRAQPQHF. The variable domain in full, completed from reference TRBV28 and TRBJ1-5, reads DVKVTQSSRYLVKRTGEKVFLECVQDMDHENMFWYRQDPGLGLRLIYFSYDVKMKEKGDIPEGYSVSREKKERFSLILESASTNQTSMYLCASSPDRAQPQHFGDGTRLSIL.

This sequence joins TRBV24-1 and TRBJ1-5; D gene uncertain. V lost 5 bases to trimming and J lost 4 bases, with 8 bases between them. The CDR3 has 13 residues. Germline CDR1 is KGHDR and CDR2 is SFDVKD. The CDR3 sequence is CATSGGPNQPQHF. The CDR3 nucleotides are TGTGCCACCAGTGGAGGGCCTAATCAGCCCCAGCATTTT.

The V call is TRBV11-2, the J call TRBJ2-7; TRBD2 matches at 8 bases. Per the germline V gene, CDR1 is SGHAT and CDR2 is FQNNGV. Trimming removed 5 bases from V and 2 bases from J; junction bases left unmatched: 8. The CDR3 sequence is 15 residues long. The CDR3 DNA sequence: TGTGCCAGCAGCCCTCCCGGGACTAGAACCTACGAGCAGTACTTC. Encoded protein: CASSPPGTRTYEQYF.

The CDR3 DNA sequence: TGCGCCAGCAGCTTCCAGAGCGGGATCTACAATGAGCAGTTCTTC. It specifies CASSFQSGIYNEQFF. The chain joins TRBV5-1 to TRBJ2-1; TRBD2 aligns across 7 bases. The CDR3 is 15 amino acids. CDR1 and CDR2 (germline): SGHRS, YFSETQ. The J segment lost 3 bases and the V segment lost 2 bases, leaving 5 bases of the junction unmatched.

Of note for this clone: Other DNA sequences of this sample code for an identical CDR3. The rearrangement links TRBV21-1 to TRBJ2-7; TRBD1 was called by the table and not checked on the DNA. TRBV21-1 represents a pseudogene. The CDR3 totals 16 residues. CDR3 sequence reads: CASSKRTGQGPYEQYF. In nucleotides, the CDR3 is TGTGCCAGCAGCAAAAGGACGGGACAGGGCCCCTACGAGCAGTACTTC.

The V gene is TRBV19, the J gene TRBJ2-2; 12 bases agree with TRBD1. The length of the CDR3 is 14 residues. Germline assignment: CDR1 LNHDA and CDR2 SQIVND (reference sequence). Trimming cost V 6 bases and J 6 bases; bases outside gene matches: 2. As DNA, the CDR3 is TGTGCCAGTAGCCGGGACAGGGGGCCCGGGGAGCTGTTTTTT. Translated: CASSRDRGPGELFF. Using reference TRBV19 and TRBJ2-2 for the parts outside the CDR3, the full variable domain is DGGITQSPKYLFRKEGQNVTLSCEQNLNHDAMYWYRQDPGQGLRLIYYSQIVNDFQKGDIAEGYSVSREKKESFPLTVTSAQKNPTAFYLCASSRDRGPGELFFGEGSRLTVL.

This clone was seen more than once but under ten times. The V gene is TRBV20-1, the J gene TRBJ2-1, with D possibly TRBD1 on 6 matching bases. Germline CDR1 is DFQATT and CDR2 is SNEGSKA (reference sequence). V was pared by 3 bases and J by 7 bases, with 22 bases between. CDR3 length equals 16 residues. The chain's CDR3 is CSASDFRQVAWNEQFF. Written as DNA, the CDR3 is TGCAGTGCTAGTGATTTCCGACAGGTAGCTTGGAATGAGCAGTTCTTC.

This sequence joins TRBV19 and TRBJ2-6, with D hard to call. Trimming left V 3 bases short and J 2 bases short, with 2 bases between. The germline gives CDR1 LNHDA, CDR2 SQIVND (reference sequence). CDR3 length: 13 residues. DNA of the CDR3: TGTGCCAGTAGTATTACTGGGGCCAACGTCCTGACTTTC. Translated, it gives CASSITGANVLTF.

The chain links TRBV11-2 to TRBJ2-1; 13 positions agree with TRBD2. The germline V gene has CDR1 SGHAT and CDR2 FQNNGV. The CDR3 runs to 16 residues. V lost 3 bases and J lost 3; bases outside the gene matches: 2. CDR3 nucleotide sequence: TGTGCCAGCAGCTTTCGGACTAGCGGGGGCTACAATGAGCAGTTCTTC. It yields the protein CASSFRTSGGYNEQFF.

V gene TRBV19 combines with J gene TRBJ2-1, with TRBD2 identical over 15 bases. The CDR3 runs to 19 residues. Germline CDR1 LNHDA, CDR2 SQIVND (reference sequence). V shed 5 bases, J shed 2 bases, and the junction held 10 bases outside the gene matches. CDR3 sequence (DNA): TGTGCCAGTAGTCGCCTGCCGGGACTAGCGGGAGGAACCTACAATGAGCAGTTCTTC. This codes for CASSRLPGLAGGTYNEQFF.

V gene TRBV2 combines with J gene TRBJ1-1; D not resolved. The CDR3 contains 13 residues. Per germline, CDR1 SNHLY and CDR2 FYNNEI. Trimming took 4 bases from V and 4 from J, leaving 10 bases between them. CDR3 sequence reads: CASSVEGPTEAFF. In nucleotides, the CDR3 is TGTGCCAGCAGTGTTGAGGGCCCCACTGAAGCTTTCTTT.

This chain joins TRBV6-5 and TRBJ2-7, with TRBD2 identical over 11 bases. Looked up from germline, CDR1 is MNHEY and CDR2 is SVGAGI. Trimming cost V 5 bases and J 0 bases; bases outside gene matches: 3. CDR3 length: 15 amino acids. DNA for the CDR3: TGTGCCAGCAGTCACACTAGCGGGAGCTCCTACGAGCAGTACTTC. It yields the protein CASSHTSGSSYEQYF.

This rearrangement joins TRBV7-8 to TRBJ2-1, with 11 nucleotides matching TRBD2. Germline lookup yields CDR1 SGHVS and CDR2 FQNEAQ. CDR3 size: 20 residues. The J segment lost 8 bases and the V segment lost 2 bases, leaving 20 bases of the junction unmatched. Here the CDR3 DNA reads TGTGCCAGCAGCTTAAAAATAGTTCGGGCTAGCGGGGGGAGTCATGATGAGCAGTTCTTC. Amino acid sequence: CASSLKIVRASGGSHDEQFF.

The V gene is TRBV10-1, the J gene TRBJ1-1; 8 bases fit TRBD1. The V segment lost 5 bases and the J segment 6 bases; nucleotides outside the gene matches: 11. CDR1 and CDR2 (germline): WNHNN, SYGVQD (reference sequence). There are 15 residues in the CDR3. The CDR3 region is CASSPRTGRSSEAFF. In DNA, the CDR3 is TGCGCCAGCAGTCCCCGGACAGGGAGGAGCTCTGAAGCTTTCTTT.

The rearrangement links TRBV9 to TRBJ2-5, with D maybe TRBD2 (6 bases). Trimming took 6 bases from V and 2 from J, leaving 14 bases between them. From germline, CDR1 is SGDLS and CDR2 YYNGEE. The CDR3 contains 14 residues. CDR3 coding DNA: TGTGCCAGCAACTCGGGGAGGCGTCAAGAGACCCAGTACTTC. It translates to CASNSGRRQETQYF.

The chain carries TRBV29-1 and TRBJ2-1, with D maybe TRBD1 (5 bases). Germline assignment: CDR1 SQVTM and CDR2 ANQGSEA. V lost 4 bases and J 0 bases, leaving 13 bases between the germline ends. CDR3 length equals 15 residues. CDR3 nucleotides: TGCAGCGTTGTTGGGGCGGCTTCCTCCTACAATGAGCAGTTCTTC. Its protein product is CSVVGAASSYNEQFF.